These 5 T cell receptor beta chains were sequenced from one sample in a study of a mutant IDH1 vaccine in newly diagnosed glioma. Libraries were prepared by immunoSEQ multiplex PCR; TCRdb keeps only in-frame clonotypes and omits some of them. The sample lists about 65,000 clones, roughly 85% occurring once. As to time point: week 23, last vaccination. Vaccination comprised doses that each held 300 ug of mutant IDH1 20-mer peptide, plus topical imiquimod. Their cognate antigens are unknown. Sample: PBMCs, taken from a glioma patient whose treatment included an IDH1 peptide vaccine. These receptors were taken from a man aged 25-45 years with glioma.

This chain connects TRBV7-9 to TRBJ1-2; D is unclear. The V gene lost 5 bases and the J gene lost 4 bases, with 17 bases spanning the gap. Germline assignment: CDR1 SEHNR and CDR2 FQNEAQ (reference sequence). The CDR3 has 15 amino acids. CDR3 protein: CASSPGPRTAYGYTF. The DNA for the CDR3 is TGTGCCAGCAGCCCTGGGCCACGGACGGCCTATGGCTACACCTTC.

The rearrangement joins TRBV6-4 to TRBJ2-3, with D tentatively TRBD2 (7 bases). The CDR3 loop spans 17 amino acids. Germline V gene data show CDR1 as MRHNA and CDR2 as SNTAGT. V was pared by 3 bases and J by 1 base, with 17 bases between. The CDR3 region is CASSEGLAGAGTDTQYF. The CDR3, as DNA: TGTGCCAGCAGTGAGGGACTGGCGGGGGCCGGCACAGATACGCAGTATTTT.

CDR3 coding DNA: TGTGCCAGCAGCATCGACAGGGCGAACACCATATATTTT. Translating it yields CASSIDRANTIYF. The gene calls are TRBV7-9 and TRBJ1-3; TRBD1 aligns across 7 bases. The trim removed 5 bases at V and 7 bases at J, leaving 5 bases unmatched. The CDR3 runs 13 residues. Germline V CDR1 and CDR2: SEHNR, FQNEAQ (reference sequence).

This clone showed up just a few times. The genes are TRBV29-1 and TRBJ1-5; tentative D call: TRBD1 (6 bases). CDR3 size: 13 residues. Germline CDR1 SQVTM, CDR2 ANQGSEA. The V gene lost 6 bases and the J gene lost 4 bases, with 13 bases spanning the gap. CDR3 nucleotides: TGCAGCGTGATGGTGGGGGCGAATCAGCCCCAGCATTTT. Translating it yields CSVMVGANQPQHF.

The table lists this clone with a count of one. V and J are TRBV6-5 and TRBJ1-5; 9 bases line up with TRBD1. This CDR3 has 16 amino acids. The germline gives CDR1 MNHEY, CDR2 SVGAGI. V gave up 5 bases and J gave up 4 bases; unmatched junction bases: 9. The CDR3 loop is CASSNYRGQGNQPQHF. The CDR3 DNA reads TGTGCCAGCAGTAACTACAGGGGGCAGGGGAATCAGCCCCAGCATTTT.